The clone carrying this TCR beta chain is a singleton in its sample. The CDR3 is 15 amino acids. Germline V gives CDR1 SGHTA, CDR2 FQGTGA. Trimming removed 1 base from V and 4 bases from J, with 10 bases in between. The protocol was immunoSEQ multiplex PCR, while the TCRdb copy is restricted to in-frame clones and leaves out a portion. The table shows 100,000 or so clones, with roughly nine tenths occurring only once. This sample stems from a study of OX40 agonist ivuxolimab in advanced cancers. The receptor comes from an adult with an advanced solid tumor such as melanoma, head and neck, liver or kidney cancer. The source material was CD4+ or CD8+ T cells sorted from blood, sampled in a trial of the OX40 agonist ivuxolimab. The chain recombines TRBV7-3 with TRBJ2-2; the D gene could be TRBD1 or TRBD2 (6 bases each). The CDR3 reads CASSLRGAGTGELFF. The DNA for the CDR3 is TGTGCCAGCAGCTTAAGGGGGGCGGGCACCGGGGAGCTGTTTTTT.